These T cell receptor beta chains were read from a single sample in a study of T cells after yellow fever vaccination. From the 5' RACE reads, TCRdb called clonotypes with MiXCR, one entry per CDR3 protein. The table has hundreds of thousands of distinct CDR3 sequences, less than 20% seen once. Sequenced material: PBMCs, taken 15 days after the yellow fever booster vaccination. These receptors all stem from a man aged 25-45 years who received the YFV17D yellow fever vaccine. The CDR3 runs from the conserved cysteine through the conserved F or W. A D gene is named only where the DNA matches it firmly. The listing skips clone size in some rows; elsewhere it reads once, few, many or a size class.

>TRBV5-1|.|few|TRBJ1-1
CASSLEADVDTEAFF
TGCGCCAGCAGCTTGGAGGCGGACGTGGACACTGAAGCTTTCTTT
>TRBV6-1|.|.|TRBJ2-7
CASGGRLARAYEQYF
TGTGCCAGCGGGGGCAGGCTAGCGCGAGCCTACGAGCAGTACTTC
>TRBV7-2|.|few|TRBJ2-3
CASSHSGATDTQYF
TGTGCCAGCAGCCATAGCGGAGCCACAGATACGCAGTATTTT
>TRBV20-1|.|few|TRBJ2-7
CSASRGTVEQYF
TGCAGTGCTAGCCGAGGGACTGTAGAGCAGTACTTC
>TRBV20-1|TRBD2|.|TRBJ2-2
CSASEAGLAGVTGELFF
TGCAGTGCTAGCGAGGCGGGACTAGCGGGAGTCACCGGGGAGCTGTTTTTT
>TRBV12-3/TRBV12-4|.|many|TRBJ1-5
CASSLFGRSGEPLNQPQHF
TGTGCCAGCAGTTTATTCGGTCGTTCGGGGGAGCCGCTAAATCAGCCCCAGCATTTT
>TRBV9|.|.|TRBJ2-2
CASSNQNTGELFF
TGTGCCAGCAGCAATCAGAACACCGGGGAGCTGTTTTTT
>TRBV7-2|TRBD1|.|TRBJ1-1
CASSLNRDRVIFF
TGTGCCAGCAGCTTGAACCGGGACAGGGTTATTTTCTTT
>TRBV6-5|.|.|TRBJ2-1
CATGGLEGEQFF
TGTGCCACCGGTGGTTTAGAGGGTGAGCAGTTCTTC
>TRBV2|.|few|TRBJ2-1
CARTQEAYNEQFF
TGTGCCAGGACGCAGGAGGCGTACAATGAGCAGTTCTTC
>TRBV7-9|TRBD2|few|TRBJ2-7
CASRRDYSYYEQYF
TGTGCCAGCAGACGGGACTACTCCTACTACGAGCAGTACTTC
>TRBV6-2/TRBV6-3|.|few|TRBJ2-5
CASSYSLRRNEKEETQYF
TGTGCCAGCAGTTACTCCCTGCGGCGAAATGAGAAAGAGGAGACCCAGTACTTC
>TRBV12-3/TRBV12-4|TRBD2|few|TRBJ2-5
CASSFGAAGRGTQYF
TGTGCCAGCAGTTTCGGCGCCGCCGGGAGGGGGACCCAGTACTTC
>TRBV21-1|.|.|TRBJ2-7
CASSTSGLGYEQYF
TGTGCCAGCAGCACATCTGGCCTGGGCTACGAGCAGTACTTC
>TRBV7-8|TRBD2|.|TRBJ2-5
CASSLVSGGDQETQYF
TGTGCCAGCAGCTTGGTTAGCGGGGGAGACCAAGAGACCCAGTACTTC
>TRBV3-1|TRBD2|few|TRBJ2-1
CASSLTARGGDNEQFF
TGTGCCAGCAGCCTCACCGCGCGGGGAGGGGACAATGAGCAGTTCTTC
>TRBV7-2|.|few|TRBJ1-2
CASSLRGEGGYTF
TGTGCCAGCAGCTTGAGAGGGGAAGGTGGCTACACCTTC
>TRBV6-1|.|few|TRBJ2-5
CASTSGGGYQETQYF
TGTGCCAGCACCTCCGGCGGAGGGTACCAAGAGACCCAGTACTTC
>TRBV27|.|.|TRBJ1-4
CASSSPLSFTEGKLFF
TGTGCCAGCAGTTCACCCCTCAGTTTTACGGAGGGAAAACTGTTTTTT
>TRBV5-1|.|.|TRBJ1-1
CASSLSSAEAFF
TGCGCCAGCAGCCTTTCTTCGGCGGAGGCTTTCTTT
>TRBV20-1|TRBD1|few|TRBJ2-7
CSATRTGAVQYF
TGCAGTGCAACGCGGACAGGGGCTGTGCAGTACTTC
>TRBV27|.|.|TRBJ2-7
CASSPRIGSPYEQYF
TGTGCCAGCAGCCCCCGAATCGGGAGTCCGTACGAGCAGTACTTC
>TRBV5-6|.|.|TRBJ1-1
CASSLLQVNTEAFF
TGTGCCAGCAGCTTATTACAGGTGAACACTGAAGCTTTCTTT
>TRBV12-3/TRBV12-4|.|.|TRBJ1-5
CASSSEGTAQHF
TGTGCCAGCAGTTCGGAGGGAACAGCCCAGCATTTT
>TRBV10-3|.|few|TRBJ2-5
CAIQGRSEETQYF
TGTGCCATCCAAGGGAGGTCGGAAGAGACCCAGTACTTC
>TRBV20-1|.|few|TRBJ1-1
CSARAGAENTEAFF
TGCAGTGCTAGAGCCGGGGCGGAGAACACTGAAGCTTTCTTT
>TRBV4-2|TRBD1|.|TRBJ2-2
CASSLGDRVNTGELFF
TGTGCCAGCAGCCTAGGGGACAGGGTAAACACCGGGGAGCTGTTTTTT
>TRBV6-1|.|.|TRBJ2-1
CASRPTIPSSYNEQFF
TGTGCCAGCAGACCCACAATTCCAAGCTCCTACAATGAGCAGTTCTTC
>TRBV4-3|.|.|TRBJ1-1
CASSQRGLNTEAFF
TGCGCCAGCAGCCAGCGGGGGCTCAACACTGAAGCTTTCTTT
>TRBV15|.|once|TRBJ2-7
CATRGTGTLDLPEQYF
TGTGCCACCAGAGGAACAGGGACTCTTGACCTACCCGAGCAGTACTTC
>TRBV12-3/TRBV12-4|.|few|TRBJ1-1
CASSAQGIAEAFF
TGTGCCAGCAGTGCCCAGGGGATCGCTGAAGCTTTCTTT
>TRBV12-3/TRBV12-4|TRBD1|.|TRBJ1-5
CASTDRGTNQPQHF
TGTGCCAGCACAGACAGGGGTACAAATCAGCCCCAGCATTTT
>TRBV7-2|.|.|TRBJ2-3
CASEEGISTDTQYF
TGTGCCAGCGAGGAGGGAATTAGCACAGATACGCAGTATTTT
>TRBV3-1|TRBD2|few|TRBJ2-7
CASSLSGSQWEQYF
TGTGCCAGCAGCCTTAGCGGGAGTCAGTGGGAGCAGTACTTC
>TRBV28|.|.|TRBJ2-5
CASSPGQWRETQYF
TGTGCCAGCAGCCCCGGACAGTGGCGGGAGACCCAGTACTTC
>TRBV21-1|.|.|TRBJ1-2
CASSQNLREDYGYTF
TGTGCCAGCAGCCAAAATCTGAGGGAGGACTATGGCTACACCTTC
>TRBV28|TRBD1|few|TRBJ2-7
CASSRGQGLEQYF
TGTGCCAGCAGCCGCGGACAGGGTTTAGAGCAGTACTTC
>TRBV20-1|.|few|TRBJ2-1
CSAPASTRGYNEQFF
TGCAGTGCCCCTGCTAGTACTCGGGGCTACAATGAGCAGTTCTTC
>TRBV19|TRBD1|.|TRBJ2-4
CASRGQGIPENIQYF
TGTGCCAGTAGAGGACAGGGAATCCCCGAAAACATTCAGTACTTC
>TRBV20-1|TRBD1|.|TRBJ1-6
CSAKDRVFSNSPLHF
TGCAGTGCCAAGGACAGGGTCTTTTCTAATTCACCCCTCCACTTT
>TRBV20-1|.|.|TRBJ2-2
CSASRRAGELFF
TGCAGTGCTAGCAGGCGGGCCGGGGAGCTGTTTTTT
>TRBV7-9|.|few|TRBJ2-7
CASSIGGGSYEQYF
TGTGCCAGCAGCATAGGGGGGGGATCCTACGAGCAGTACTTC
>TRBV23-1|TRBD1|.|TRBJ2-7
CASSQDPGQPFYEQYF
TGCGCCAGCAGTCAGGACCCGGGACAGCCCTTTTACGAGCAGTACTTC
>TRBV6-1|TRBD2|.|TRBJ2-1
CASSPHPGTTLGDEQFF
TGTGCCAGCAGTCCCCATCCCGGGACTACGCTCGGGGATGAGCAGTTCTTC
>TRBV20-1|TRBD2|.|TRBJ2-3
CSASSGGGTDTQYF
TGCAGTGCTAGTTCGGGAGGAGGCACAGATACGCAGTATTTT
>TRBV6-2/TRBV6-3|.|few|TRBJ2-7
CASSRVGTYEQYF
TGTGCCAGCAGCCGGGTAGGAACCTACGAGCAGTACTTC
>TRBV6-5|TRBD2|once|TRBJ2-7
CASSYEVAGLYEQYF
TGTGCCAGCAGTTACGAGGTAGCGGGTCTCTACGAGCAGTACTTC